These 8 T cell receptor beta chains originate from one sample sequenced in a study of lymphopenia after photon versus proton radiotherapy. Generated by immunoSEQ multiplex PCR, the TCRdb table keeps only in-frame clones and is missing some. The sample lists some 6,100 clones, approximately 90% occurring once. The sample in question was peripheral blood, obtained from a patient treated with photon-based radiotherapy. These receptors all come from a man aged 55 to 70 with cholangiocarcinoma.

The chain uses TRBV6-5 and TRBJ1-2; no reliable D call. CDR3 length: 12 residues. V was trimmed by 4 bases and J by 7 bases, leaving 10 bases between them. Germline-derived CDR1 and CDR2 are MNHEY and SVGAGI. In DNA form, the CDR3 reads TGTGCCAGCAGTTCCGTTTATTTTGGCTACACCTTC. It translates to CASSSVYFGYTF.

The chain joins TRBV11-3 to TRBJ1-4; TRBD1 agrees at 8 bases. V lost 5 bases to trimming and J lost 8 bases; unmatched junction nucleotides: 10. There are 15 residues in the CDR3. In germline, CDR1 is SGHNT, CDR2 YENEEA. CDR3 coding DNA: TGTGCCAGCAGCCAAGACAGGGGAAGGTACGAAAAACTGTTTTTT. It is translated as CASSQDRGRYEKLFF.

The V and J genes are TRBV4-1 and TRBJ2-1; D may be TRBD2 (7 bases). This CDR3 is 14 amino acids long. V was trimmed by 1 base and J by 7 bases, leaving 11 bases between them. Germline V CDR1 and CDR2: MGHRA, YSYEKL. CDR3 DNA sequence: TGCGCCAGCAGCCAAGGGGGGGGGCTTAATGAGCAGTTCTTC. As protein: CASSQGGGLNEQFF.

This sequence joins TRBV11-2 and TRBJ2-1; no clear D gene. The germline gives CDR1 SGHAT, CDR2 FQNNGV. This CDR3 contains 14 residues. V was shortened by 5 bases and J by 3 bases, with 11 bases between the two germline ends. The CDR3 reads CASSIGPRYNEQFF. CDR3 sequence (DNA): TGTGCCAGCAGCATCGGACCGCGCTACAATGAGCAGTTCTTC.

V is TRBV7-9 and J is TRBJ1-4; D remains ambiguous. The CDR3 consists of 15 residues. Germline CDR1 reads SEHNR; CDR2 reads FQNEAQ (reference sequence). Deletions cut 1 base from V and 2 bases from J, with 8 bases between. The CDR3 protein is CASSLVAGTNEKLFF. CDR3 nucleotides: TGTGCCAGCAGCTTAGTTGCGGGGACTAATGAAAAACTGTTTTTT.

In nucleotides, the CDR3 is TGTGCCAGCAGTTACCTTGATTATTCACCCCTCCACTTT. Protein sequence: CASSYLDYSPLHF. The chain combines TRBV6-6 with TRBJ1-6; no definite D call. This CDR3 has 13 amino acids. Germline lookup yields CDR1 MNHNY and CDR2 SVGAGI (reference sequence). The V end lost 2 bases, the J end lost 8 bases, and 7 bases lay between the germline ends.

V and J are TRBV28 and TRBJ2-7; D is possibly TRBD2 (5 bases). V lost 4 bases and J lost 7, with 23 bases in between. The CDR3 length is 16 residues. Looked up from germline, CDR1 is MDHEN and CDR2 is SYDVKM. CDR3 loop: CASSYIGSLRLREQYF. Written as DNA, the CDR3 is TGTGCCAGCAGTTACATAGGGAGCCTCCGGTTACGTGAGCAGTACTTC.

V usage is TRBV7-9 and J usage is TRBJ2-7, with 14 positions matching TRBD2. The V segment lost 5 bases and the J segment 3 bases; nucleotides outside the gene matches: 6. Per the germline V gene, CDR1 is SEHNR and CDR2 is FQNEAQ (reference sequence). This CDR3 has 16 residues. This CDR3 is CASSRGLAGEYYEQYF. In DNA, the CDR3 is TGTGCCAGCAGCCGGGGACTAGCGGGGGAATACTACGAGCAGTACTTC. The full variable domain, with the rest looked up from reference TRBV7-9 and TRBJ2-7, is DTGVSQNPRHKITKRGQNVTFRCDPISEHNRLYWYRQTLGQGPEFLTYFQNEAQLEKSRLLSDRFSAERPKGSFSTLEIQRTEQGDSAMYLCASSRGLAGEYYEQYFGPGTRLTVT.